What follows are 6 T cell receptor beta chains derived from one specimen sequenced in a study of blood T cell repertoires in COVID-19. Some clones are missing from TCRdb's copy, which holds only in-frame ones; the method was immunoSEQ multiplex PCR. The table lists a few hundred thousand clones, about four fifths of them singletons. Sequencing was performed on peripheral blood. The receptors stem from a man at least 80 years old with acute or convalescent COVID-19.

The chain couples TRBV3-1 (or the pseudogene TRBV3-2) to TRBJ1-5; possibly TRBD1 for D (6 bases). Per the germline V gene, CDR1 is LGHDT and CDR2 is YNNKEL (reference sequence). The V gene lost 5 bases and the J gene lost 0 bases, with 14 bases spanning the gap. The CDR3 is made up of 16 amino acids. The CDR3 DNA follows: TGTGCCAGCAGCTATGGGACACCTTATAGCAATCAGCCCCAGCATTTT. It yields the protein CASSYGTPYSNQPQHF.

V gene TRBV4-2 combines with J gene TRBJ1-2; maybe TRBD1 (6 bases). There are 15 residues in the CDR3. V was cut by 0 bases and J by 8 bases, with 16 bases left in between. Germline lookup yields CDR1 LGHNA and CDR2 YNFKEQ. The CDR3 DNA sequence: TGTGCCAGCAGCCAAGAGACTGAGGGGGTTGGGGGCTACACCTTC. Protein: CASSQETEGVGGYTF.

The V gene is TRBV2, the J gene TRBJ1-1; D remains unclear. Germline V lookup: CDR1 SNHLY, CDR2 FYNNEI. The CDR3 loop spans 12 amino acids. The ends were cut back, 7 bases at V and 4 bases at J, with 10 bases in the middle. The CDR3 coding sequence is TGTGCCAGCACCGGGAGGCTCACTGAAGCTTTCTTT. Protein product: CASTGRLTEAFF. Based on the CDR3 plus reference TRBV2 and TRBJ1-1, the full variable domain is EPEVTQTPSHQVTQMGQEVILRCVPISNHLYFYWYRQILGQKVEFLVSFYNNEISEKSEIFDDQFSVERPDGSNFTLKIRSTKLEDSAMYFCASTGRLTEAFFGQGTRLTVV.

This chain links TRBV2 with TRBJ1-2, with 8 bases that match TRBD1. CDR3 size: 16 residues. V was clipped by 1 base and J by 4 bases; unmatched bases: 8. Germline CDR1 and CDR2: SNHLY and FYNNEI. DNA for the CDR3: TGTGCCAGCAGTGAAGGTTGGGCAGGGGGCAGCTATGGCTACACCTTC. It yields the protein CASSEGWAGGSYGYTF.

The chain combines TRBV28 with TRBJ2-7; TRBD1 aligns across 7 bases. The CDR3 has 15 residues. V shed 4 bases, J shed 0 bases, and the junction held 6 bases outside the gene matches. Germline values: CDR1 MDHEN, CDR2 SYDVKM. Here the CDR3 DNA reads TGTGCCAGCAGTTCTAGGACAGGTCCCTCCTACGAGCAGTACTTC. It specifies CASSSRTGPSYEQYF.

V usage is TRBV19 and J usage is TRBJ1-2; weak D call: TRBD1 (6 bases). V lost 3 bases and J 8 bases, leaving 16 bases between the germline ends. Germline CDR1 and CDR2: LNHDA and SQIVND (reference sequence). This CDR3 comprises 14 residues. The CDR3 is CASSMRSGDGGYTF. Written as DNA, the CDR3 is TGTGCCAGTAGTATGAGGTCAGGGGATGGCGGCTACACCTTC.